This T cell receptor (beta chain) was retrieved from a study of cytomegalovirus exposure and HLA in healthy donors. Of note for this clone: The antigen is not known.

Study-level findings and limits: Some 150 TCR beta chains were listed as cytomegalovirus-associated.

The V end was cut by 0 bases, the J end by 1 base, with 12 bases between. The CDR3 totals 16 residues. Per germline, CDR1 MNHEY and CDR2 SVGAGI. Vbeta (60) and Jbeta (13) primers were used in the PCR. Libraries were prepared by immunoSEQ multiplex PCR; TCRdb keeps only in-frame clonotypes and omits some of them. The sample lists over 100,000 clones, less than 80% occurring once. The chain recombines TRBV6-5 with TRBJ1-1; D may be TRBD1 (6 bases). Sequenced material: PBMCs. The receptor comes from a woman between 45 and 65 years old in good health and CMV-seropositive. CDR3 region: CASSYSPGGQNTEAFF. The CDR3 bases are TGTGCCAGCAGTTACTCCCCTGGGGGCCAGAACACTGAAGCTTTCTTT.